The T cell receptor beta chain described here comes from a study of blood T cells in healthy people across ages. General study findings and limits: CMV status of donors was unknown, possibly confounding expanded clonotype changes. Naive T cell percentage and TCR beta diversity correlated strongly. Among T cells, TCR beta diversity per million cells dropped roughly linearly as age rose. It was not possible, with unsorted PBMCs, to conclusively compare naive and antigen-experienced cells.

As to this clonotype: Antigen unknown.

It was with a sample-barcoded 5' primer and a J-beta primer mix that a second PCR of about 6 to 11 cycles was run. TCRdb re-analysed the 5' RACE reads in MiXCR, keeping a single row per CDR3 protein. The profile shows approximately 1.5 million distinct CDR3 sequences, about 35% of them singletons. The germline gives CDR1 DFQATT, CDR2 SNEGSKA (reference sequence). V was trimmed by 7 bases and J by 3 bases, leaving 14 bases between them. The CDR3 covers 13 residues. This sequence joins TRBV20-1 and TRBJ2-3; D perhaps matches TRBD2 (5 bases). This clonotype was sampled from a woman aged 25 to 39 in good health. The sequenced sample consisted of blood. For the CDR3, the DNA is TGCAGTGGACCCGGGGTGGGAACAGATACGCAGTATTTT. The encoded protein is CSGPGVGTDTQYF.